Following are 4 T cell receptor beta chains from one sample sequenced in a study of cytomegalovirus exposure and HLA in healthy donors. In the PCR, 60 Vbeta and 13 Jbeta primers were used. The repertoire was sequenced with immunoSEQ multiplex PCR; TCRdb's copy has only in-frame clones and lacks some. The sample yields fewer than 300,000 clones, roughly 88% seen once. The sample was PBMCs. The receptors were gathered from a man in his forties in good health and CMV-seropositive.

The chain links TRBV13 to TRBJ2-7, with no clear D. CDR1 and CDR2 from the germline V gene are PRHDT and FYEKMQ (reference sequence). CDR3 size: 15 residues. V lost 5 bases and J 1 base, leaving 15 bases between the germline ends. DNA of the CDR3: TGTGCCAGCAGCCTTAGACAATTCAGTTCCTACGAGCAGTACTTC. Protein product: CASSLRQFSSYEQYF. Using reference TRBV13 and TRBJ2-7 for the parts outside the CDR3, the full variable domain is AAGVIQSPRHLIKEKRETATLKCYPIPRHDTVYWYQQGPGQDPQFLISFYEKMQSDKGSIPDRFSAQQFSDYHSELNMSSLELGDSALYFCASSLRQFSSYEQYFGPGTRLTVT.

The chain links TRBV4-1 to TRBJ1-2; 8 positions match TRBD1. Looked up from germline, CDR1 is MGHRA and CDR2 is YSYEKL. J gave up 0 bases and V 4 bases, and 13 bases lay outside the gene matches. There are 18 residues in the CDR3. For the CDR3, the DNA is TGCGCCAGCAGCCTGTCCGGGACAGGAGCCTTCTCTAACTATGGCTACACCTTC. The encoded protein is CASSLSGTGAFSNYGYTF.

The chain recombines TRBV5-1 with TRBJ2-7, with TRBD1 matching over 8 bases. Trimming at V came to 3 bases and at J to 6 bases, leaving 8 bases not matched to a gene. The germline CDR1 and CDR2 sequences are SGHRS and YFSETQ. The CDR3 loop spans 14 amino acids. The CDR3 nucleotides read TGCGCCAGCAGCTCAAGACAGGGGAGCGGCGAGCAGTACTTC. Translated, it gives CASSSRQGSGEQYF.

The chain recombines TRBV30 with TRBJ2-2; a weak D match, TRBD1 (5 bases). The germline V and J ends were trimmed by 0 bases and 6 bases, with 5 bases remaining between them. Germline CDR1 reads GTSNPN; CDR2 reads SVGIG (reference sequence). The length of the CDR3 is 12 residues. The CDR3 loop reads CAWSVGAGELFF. The CDR3 nucleotides are TGTGCCTGGAGTGTAGGGGCCGGGGAGCTGTTTTTT.